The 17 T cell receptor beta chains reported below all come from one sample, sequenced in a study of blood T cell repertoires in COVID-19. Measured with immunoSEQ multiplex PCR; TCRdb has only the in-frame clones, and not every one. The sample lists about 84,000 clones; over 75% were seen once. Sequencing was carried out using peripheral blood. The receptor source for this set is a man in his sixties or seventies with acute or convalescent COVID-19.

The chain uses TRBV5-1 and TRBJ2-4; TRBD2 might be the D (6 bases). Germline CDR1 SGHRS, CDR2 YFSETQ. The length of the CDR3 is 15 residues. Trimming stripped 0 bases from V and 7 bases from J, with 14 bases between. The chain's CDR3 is CASSLVYGGGNIQYF. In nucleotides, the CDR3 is TGCGCCAGCAGCTTGGTCTACGGCGGAGGGAACATTCAGTACTTC.

CDR3 DNA: TGTGCCAGCAGTGACGGTGGCGGGAGAAGGCCCCAGCATTTT. The encoded protein is CASSDGGGRRPQHF. The rearrangement joins TRBV6-4 to TRBJ1-5, with D unresolved. This CDR3 is 14 amino acids long. The germline V and J ends were trimmed by 2 bases and 9 bases, with 14 bases remaining between them. The V gene's germline CDR1 is MRHNA and CDR2 SNTAGT.

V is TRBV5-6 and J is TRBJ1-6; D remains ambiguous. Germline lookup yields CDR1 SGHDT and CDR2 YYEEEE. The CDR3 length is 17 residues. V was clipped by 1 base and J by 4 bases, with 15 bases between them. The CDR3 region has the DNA TGTGCCAGCAGCTTGTCTGCAGCCCGAGGGTATAATTCACCCCTCCACTTT. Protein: CASSLSAARGYNSPLHF.

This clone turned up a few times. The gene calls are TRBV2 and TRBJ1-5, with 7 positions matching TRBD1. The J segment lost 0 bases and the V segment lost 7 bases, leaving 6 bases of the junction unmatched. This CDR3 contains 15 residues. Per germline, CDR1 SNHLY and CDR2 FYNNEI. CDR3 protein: CASTRGTDSNQPQHF. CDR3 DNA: TGTGCCAGCACCAGAGGGACAGATAGCAATCAGCCCCAGCATTTT.

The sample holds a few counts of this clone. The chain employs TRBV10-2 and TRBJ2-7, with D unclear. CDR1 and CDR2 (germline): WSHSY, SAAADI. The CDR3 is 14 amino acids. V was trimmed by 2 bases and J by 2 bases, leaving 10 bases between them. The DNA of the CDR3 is TGCGCCAGCAGTGAGGACTCACCAGCCTACGAGCAGTACTTC. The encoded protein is CASSEDSPAYEQYF.

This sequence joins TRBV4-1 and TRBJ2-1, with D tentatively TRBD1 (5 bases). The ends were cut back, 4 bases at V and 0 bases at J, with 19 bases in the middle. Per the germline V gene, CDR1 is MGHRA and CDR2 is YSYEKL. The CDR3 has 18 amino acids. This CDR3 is CASSLPRGRPSSYNEQFF. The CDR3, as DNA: TGCGCCAGCAGCCTTCCTAGGGGCAGGCCTAGCTCCTACAATGAGCAGTTCTTC.

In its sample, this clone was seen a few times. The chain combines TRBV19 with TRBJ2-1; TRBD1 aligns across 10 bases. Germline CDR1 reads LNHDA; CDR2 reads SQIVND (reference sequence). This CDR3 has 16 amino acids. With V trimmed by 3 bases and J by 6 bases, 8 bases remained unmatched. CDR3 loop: CASSILRGQGGNEQFF. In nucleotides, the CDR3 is TGTGCCAGTAGTATCCTCAGAGGACAGGGGGGCAATGAGCAGTTCTTC.

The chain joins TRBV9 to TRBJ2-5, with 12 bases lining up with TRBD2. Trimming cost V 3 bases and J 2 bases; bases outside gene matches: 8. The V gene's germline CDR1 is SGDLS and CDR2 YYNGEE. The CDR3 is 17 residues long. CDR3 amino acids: CASSGTSGTRKQETQYF. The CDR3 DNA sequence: TGTGCCAGCAGCGGGACTAGCGGGACTAGGAAACAAGAGACCCAGTACTTC.

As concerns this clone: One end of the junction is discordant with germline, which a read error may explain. This CDR3 is CASSLGDRGGETQYF. The CDR3 nucleotides are TGTGCCAGCAGTTTAGGGGACAGGGGCGGAGAGACCCAGTACTTC. The chain recombines TRBV7-6 with TRBJ2-5; 10 bases map to TRBD1. Germline V gene lookup returns CDR1 SGHVS and CDR2 FNYEAQ. This CDR3 has 15 residues. The variable domain in full, with the rest retrieved from reference TRBV7-6 and TRBJ2-5, is GAGVSQSPRYKVTKRGQDVALRCDPISGHVSLYWYRQALGQGPEFLTYFNYEAQQDKSGLPNDRFSAERPEGSISTLTIQRTEQRDSAMYRCASSLGDRGGETQYFGPGTRLLVL.

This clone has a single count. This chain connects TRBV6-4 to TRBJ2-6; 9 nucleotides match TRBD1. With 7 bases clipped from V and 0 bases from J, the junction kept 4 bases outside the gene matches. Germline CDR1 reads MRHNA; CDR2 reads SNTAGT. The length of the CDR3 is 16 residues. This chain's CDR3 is CASMATGGSGANVLTF. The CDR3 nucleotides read TGTGCCAGCATGGCGACAGGGGGCTCTGGGGCCAACGTCCTGACTTTC.

The CDR3 region has the DNA TGCGCCAGCAGCTTTGATGAGAGCTCTGGCTACACCTTC. Translation: CASSFDESSGYTF. The chain recombines TRBV5-1 with TRBJ1-2; the D is unclear. Trimming shortened V by 2 bases and J by 7 bases, and 12 bases separated the two germline ends. Germline V lookup: CDR1 SGHRS, CDR2 YFSETQ. The CDR3 sequence is 13 residues long.

The CDR3 DNA is TGTGCCAGCAGCATAGCTGGCGGGAGGGCCAGGGAGACCCAGTACTTC. This gives the protein CASSIAGGRARETQYF. The chain employs TRBV5-4 and TRBJ2-5; TRBD2 aligns across 9 bases. V gave up 4 bases and J gave up 5 bases; unmatched junction bases: 12. Germline CDR1 and CDR2: SGHNT and YYREEE (reference sequence). The CDR3 covers 16 residues.

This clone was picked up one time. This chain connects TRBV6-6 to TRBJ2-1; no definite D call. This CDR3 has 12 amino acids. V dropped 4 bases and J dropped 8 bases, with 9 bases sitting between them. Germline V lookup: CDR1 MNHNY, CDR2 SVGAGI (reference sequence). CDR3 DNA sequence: TGTGCCAGCAGTTCGAAGAACTATGAGCAGTTCTTC. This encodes CASSSKNYEQFF.

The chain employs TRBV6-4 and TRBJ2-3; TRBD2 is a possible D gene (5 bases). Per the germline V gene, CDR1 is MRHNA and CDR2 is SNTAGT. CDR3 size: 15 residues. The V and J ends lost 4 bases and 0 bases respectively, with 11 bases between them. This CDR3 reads CASSAKGSSTDTQYF. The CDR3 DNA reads TGTGCCAGCAGTGCGAAAGGGAGTAGCACAGATACGCAGTATTTT.

DNA for the CDR3: TGTGCCAGCAGCTTGGGACTAGCGGACACAGATACGCAGTATTTT. It translates to CASSLGLADTDTQYF. The chain uses TRBV5-8 and TRBJ2-3; 9 bases map to TRBD2. Looked up from germline, CDR1 is SGHTS and CDR2 is YDEGEE. J was trimmed by 2 bases and V by 0 bases; bases with no gene match: 1. This CDR3 comprises 15 residues.

The CDR3 protein is CASSTQFRSYTF. CDR3 sequence (DNA): TGTGCCAGCAGTACACAATTCAGGAGCTACACCTTC. This chain uses TRBV6-5 with TRBJ1-2; D unclear. The germline V and J ends were trimmed by 5 bases and 9 bases, with 13 bases remaining between them. CDR3 length: 12 residues. From germline, CDR1 is MNHEY and CDR2 SVGAGI.

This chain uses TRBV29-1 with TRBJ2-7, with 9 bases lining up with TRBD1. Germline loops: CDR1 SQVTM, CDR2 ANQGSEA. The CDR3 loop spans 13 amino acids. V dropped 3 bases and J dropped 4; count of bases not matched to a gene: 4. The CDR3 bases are TGCAGCGTTGACCCCGGGACAGGGTACGAGCAGTACTTC. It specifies CSVDPGTGYEQYF.